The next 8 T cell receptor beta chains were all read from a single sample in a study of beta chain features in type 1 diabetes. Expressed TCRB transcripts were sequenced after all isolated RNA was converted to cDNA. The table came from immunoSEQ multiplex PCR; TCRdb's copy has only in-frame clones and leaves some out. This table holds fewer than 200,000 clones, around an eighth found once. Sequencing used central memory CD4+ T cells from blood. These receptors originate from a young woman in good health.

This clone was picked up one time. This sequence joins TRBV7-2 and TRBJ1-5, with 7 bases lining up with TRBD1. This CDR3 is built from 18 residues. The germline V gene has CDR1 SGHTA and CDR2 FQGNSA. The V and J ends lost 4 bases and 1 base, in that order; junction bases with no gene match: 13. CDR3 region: CASSSHARGAVSNQPQHF. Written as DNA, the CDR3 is TGTGCCAGCAGCTCCCATGCCAGGGGGGCGGTCAGCAATCAGCCCCAGCATTTT.

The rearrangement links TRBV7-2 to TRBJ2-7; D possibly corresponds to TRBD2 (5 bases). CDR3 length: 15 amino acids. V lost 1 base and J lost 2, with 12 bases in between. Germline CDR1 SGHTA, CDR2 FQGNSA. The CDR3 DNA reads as TGTGCCAGCAGCTTAGACGAGGGCCAAGCCTACGAGCAGTACTTC. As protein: CASSLDEGQAYEQYF.

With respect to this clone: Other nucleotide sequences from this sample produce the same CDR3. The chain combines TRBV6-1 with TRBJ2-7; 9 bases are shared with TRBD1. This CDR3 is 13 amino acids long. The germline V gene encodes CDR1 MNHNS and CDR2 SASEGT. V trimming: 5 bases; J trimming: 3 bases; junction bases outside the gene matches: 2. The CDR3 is CASSTGGGYEQYF. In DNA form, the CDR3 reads TGTGCCAGCAGTACAGGGGGCGGCTACGAGCAGTACTTC.

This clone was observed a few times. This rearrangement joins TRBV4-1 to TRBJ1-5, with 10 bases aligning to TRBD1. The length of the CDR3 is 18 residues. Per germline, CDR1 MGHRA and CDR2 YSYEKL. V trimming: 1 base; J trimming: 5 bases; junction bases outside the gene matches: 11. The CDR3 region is CASSQVSYAGQGDQPQHF. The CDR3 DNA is TGCGCCAGCAGCCAAGTTAGTTACGCCGGACAGGGGGATCAGCCCCAGCATTTT.

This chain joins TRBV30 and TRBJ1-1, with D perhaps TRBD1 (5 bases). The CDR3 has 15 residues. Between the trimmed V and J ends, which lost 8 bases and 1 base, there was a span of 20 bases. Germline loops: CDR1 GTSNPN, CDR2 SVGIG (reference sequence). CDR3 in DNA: TGTGCCCTCAGGGAGGTCGCCCTCTCGAACACTGAAGCTTTCTTT. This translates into CALREVALSNTEAFF.

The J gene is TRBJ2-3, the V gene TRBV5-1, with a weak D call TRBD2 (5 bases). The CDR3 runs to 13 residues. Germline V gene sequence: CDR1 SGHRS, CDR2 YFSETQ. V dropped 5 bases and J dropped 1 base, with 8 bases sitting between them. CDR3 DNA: TGCGCCAGCAGACTAGGTCGCACAGATACGCAGTATTTT. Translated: CASRLGRTDTQYF.

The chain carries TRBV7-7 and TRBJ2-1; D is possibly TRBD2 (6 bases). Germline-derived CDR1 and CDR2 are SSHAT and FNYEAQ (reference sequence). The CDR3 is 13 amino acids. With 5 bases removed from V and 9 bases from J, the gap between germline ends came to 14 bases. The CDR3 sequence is CASSPSQGGEQFF. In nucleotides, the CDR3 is TGTGCCAGCAGCCCCTCCCAGGGAGGTGAGCAGTTCTTC. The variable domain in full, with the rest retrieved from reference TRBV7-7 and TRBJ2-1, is GAGVSQSPRYKVTKRGQDVTLRCDPISSHATLYWYQQALGQGPEFLTYFNYEAQPDKSGLPSDRFSAERPEGSISTLTIQRTEQRDSAMYRCASSPSQGGEQFFGPGTRLTVL.

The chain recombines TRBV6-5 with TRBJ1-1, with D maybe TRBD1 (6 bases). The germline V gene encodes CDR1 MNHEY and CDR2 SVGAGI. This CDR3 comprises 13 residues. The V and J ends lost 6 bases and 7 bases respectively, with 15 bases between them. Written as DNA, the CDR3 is TGTGCCAGCAGCAAGGACAGACAAATTGAAGCTTTCTTT. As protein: CASSKDRQIEAFF.